This passage covers 2 T cell receptor beta chains from one sample sequenced in a study of T cell responses to AZD1222 COVID-19 vaccine. Profiling relied on immunoSEQ multiplex PCR, and the TCRdb table lists in-frame clones only, not all of them. The sample gives fewer than 200,000 clones, around 92% of which show up once; 10% is in the top ten. The sample here was peripheral blood, taken on day 0 of AZD1222 vaccination. Every receptor here comes from an adult in good health.

The chain uses TRBV10-2 and TRBJ2-5; TRBD1 matches at 7 bases. Germline lookup yields CDR1 WSHSY and CDR2 SAAADI. The V and J ends lost 8 bases and 4 bases, in that order; junction bases with no gene match: 10. There are 14 residues in the CDR3. CDR3: CASGEGARGETQYF. The CDR3 DNA reads as TGCGCCAGCGGAGAGGGGGCCAGAGGAGAGACCCAGTACTTC.

This clone has a single count. The rearrangement links TRBV4-1 to TRBJ1-1, with D hard to call. The germline V gene encodes CDR1 MGHRA and CDR2 YSYEKL. The CDR3 is made up of 14 amino acids. V was cut by 0 bases and J by 7 bases, with 12 bases left in between. CDR3 coding DNA: TGCGCCAGCAGCCAAGATGTGGCCCCTAGTGAAGCTTTCTTT. Its translation is CASSQDVAPSEAFF.